The 5 T cell receptor beta chains below were found in one sample sequenced in a study of beta chain features in type 1 diabetes. Study observations and caveats: People with Type 1 diabetes carried modestly yet significantly shorter TCRB CDR3s in all four CD4+ subsets.

Their target antigens are unknown. Expressed TCRB transcripts got sequenced, as all isolated RNA was reverse transcribed. The table came from immunoSEQ multiplex PCR; TCRdb's copy has only in-frame clones and leaves some out. The data contain around 160,000 clones, approximately 8.8% of them singletons. The specimen was central memory CD4+ T cells from blood. These receptors came from a woman under 40 with type 1 diabetes.

This clone was seen a few times. V gene TRBV7-9 combines with J gene TRBJ1-2; possible D gene TRBD1, 5 bases. CDR1 SEHNR and CDR2 FQNEAQ come from the germline V gene (reference sequence). The V and J ends lost 4 bases and 4 bases respectively, with 10 bases between them. This CDR3 region has 13 residues. The CDR3 DNA reads TGTGCCAGCAGCTCGGACAAGCTCTATGGCTACACCTTC. It codes for CASSSDKLYGYTF.

The rearrangement links TRBV6-5 to TRBJ2-5, with 7 bases that match TRBD2. J gave up 5 bases and V 0 bases, and 9 bases lay outside the gene matches. Germline CDR1 MNHEY, CDR2 SVGAGI. The CDR3 runs to 16 residues. In nucleotides, the CDR3 is TGTGCCAGCAGTTACTCGTTGGCGGGAGCGGGTGAGACCCAGTACTTC. Protein sequence: CASSYSLAGAGETQYF.

The V gene is TRBV30, the J gene TRBJ1-1; no reliable D call. Germline-derived CDR1 and CDR2 are GTSNPN and SVGIG (reference sequence). The CDR3 extends over 15 amino acids. Trimming stripped 2 bases from V and 4 bases from J, with 17 bases between. The CDR3 is CAWSRGQSKSTEAFF. CDR3 DNA: TGTGCCTGGAGTCGGGGTCAGAGCAAGTCCACTGAAGCTTTCTTT.

This clone was detected ten times or more. A read error may account for a junction end that differs from germline. The chain links TRBV28 to TRBJ2-3; TRBD2 aligns across 7 bases. The CDR3 runs 11 residues. Per germline, CDR1 MDHEN and CDR2 SYDVKM. This CDR3 is CASFSRTSAVF. The CDR3 bases are TGTGCCAGCTTCAGCCGGACTAGTGCCGTATTT.

This clone was seen only a few times. The chain carries TRBV6-5 and TRBJ1-1; D possibly corresponds to TRBD1 (5 bases). V gave up 4 bases and J gave up 6 bases, with 12 bases separating them. Per the germline V gene, CDR1 is MNHEY and CDR2 is SVGAGI. CDR3 size: 13 residues. The CDR3 bases are TGTGCCAGCAGTTTCGGGGGATCGGCTGAAGCTTTCTTT. Its protein is CASSFGGSAEAFF.